This entry is about one T cell receptor (beta chain). Authors' methods: Reference gene primer amplification in the assay estimated nucleated cell counts. TCRdb's table, derived via immunoSEQ multiplex PCR, lists solely in-frame clones and lacks some. The V and J calls and clone size are taken from that table; D and trimming were inferred from the DNA. This sample has approximately 200,000 clones, with 75% to 90% found just once. The record originates from a study of blood T cell repertoires in COVID-19. About the study: The United States, Italy and Spain provided the acute and convalescent COVID-19 samples.

Trimming cost V 4 bases and J 3 bases, with 22 bases left between them. Looked up from germline, CDR1 is SGHRS and CDR2 is YFSETQ. The CDR3 is 17 amino acids. Cohorts were assigned according to the clinical history that participants reported. Sequencing was carried out using PBMCs or T cells enriched from blood (not recorded which). This chain connects TRBV5-1 to TRBJ2-5, with D possibly matching TRBD2 (6 bases). The sequence was collected from a woman younger than 45 who had been exposed to COVID-19. The CDR3 reads CASSIPRGRQYEETQYF. Here the CDR3 DNA reads TGCGCCAGCAGCATACCGCGGGGACGCCAGTACGAAGAGACCCAGTACTTC.